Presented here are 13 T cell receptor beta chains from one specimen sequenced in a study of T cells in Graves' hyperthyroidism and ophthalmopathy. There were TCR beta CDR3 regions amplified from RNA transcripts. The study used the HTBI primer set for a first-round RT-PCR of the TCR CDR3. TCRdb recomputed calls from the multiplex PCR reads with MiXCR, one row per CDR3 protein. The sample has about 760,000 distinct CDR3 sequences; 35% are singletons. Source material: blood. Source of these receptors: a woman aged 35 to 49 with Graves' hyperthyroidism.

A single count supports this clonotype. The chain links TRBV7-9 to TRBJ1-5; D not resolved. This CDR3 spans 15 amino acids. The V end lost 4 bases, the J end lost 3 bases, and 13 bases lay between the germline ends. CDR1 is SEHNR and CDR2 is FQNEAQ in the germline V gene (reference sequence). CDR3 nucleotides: TGTGCCAGCAGCTCCACCGGGCAGATCAATCAGCCCCAGCATTTT. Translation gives CASSSTGQINQPQHF.

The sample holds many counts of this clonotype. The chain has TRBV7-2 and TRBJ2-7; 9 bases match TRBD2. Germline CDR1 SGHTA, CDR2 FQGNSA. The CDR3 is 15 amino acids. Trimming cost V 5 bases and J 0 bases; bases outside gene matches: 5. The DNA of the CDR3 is TGTGCCAGCAGCCGTAGCGGGAGCCCCTCCTACGAGCAGTACTTC. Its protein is CASSRSGSPSYEQYF.

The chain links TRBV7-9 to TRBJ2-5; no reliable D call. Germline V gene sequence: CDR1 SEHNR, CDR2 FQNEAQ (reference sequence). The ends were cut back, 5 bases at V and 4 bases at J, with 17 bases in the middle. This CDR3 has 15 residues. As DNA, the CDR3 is TGTGCCAGCAGCCCCCAAGACGGACCCGGAGAGACCCAGTACTTC. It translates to CASSPQDGPGETQYF.

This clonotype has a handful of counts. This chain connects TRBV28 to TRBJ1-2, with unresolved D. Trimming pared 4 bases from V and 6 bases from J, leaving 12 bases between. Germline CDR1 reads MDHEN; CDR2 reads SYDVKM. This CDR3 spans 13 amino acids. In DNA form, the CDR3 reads TGTGCCAGCAGTTATGGTGGAGGTCATGGCTACACCTTC. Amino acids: CASSYGGGHGYTF.

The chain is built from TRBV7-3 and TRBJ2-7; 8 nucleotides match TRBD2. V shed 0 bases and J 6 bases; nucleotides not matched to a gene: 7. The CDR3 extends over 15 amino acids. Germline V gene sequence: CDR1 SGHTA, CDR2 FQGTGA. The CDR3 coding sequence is TGTGCCAGCAGCTTAACATTAGCGGGATCGTCCGAGCAGTACTTC. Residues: CASSLTLAGSSEQYF. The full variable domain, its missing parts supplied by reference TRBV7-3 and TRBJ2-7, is GAGVSQTPSNKVTEKGKYVELRCDPISGHTALYWYRQSLGQGPEFLIYFQGTGAADDSGLPNDRFFAVRPEGSVSTLKIQRTERGDSAVYLCASSLTLAGSSEQYFGPGTRLTVT.

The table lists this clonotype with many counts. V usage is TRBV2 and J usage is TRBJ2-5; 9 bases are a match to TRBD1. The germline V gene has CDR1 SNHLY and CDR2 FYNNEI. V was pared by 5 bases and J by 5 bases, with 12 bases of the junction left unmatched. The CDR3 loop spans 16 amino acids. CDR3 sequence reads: CASSRRTGAGRETQYF. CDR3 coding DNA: TGTGCCAGCAGTCGACGGACAGGGGCGGGGAGGGAGACCCAGTACTTC. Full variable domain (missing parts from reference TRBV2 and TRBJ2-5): EPEVTQTPSHQVTQMGQEVILRCVPISNHLYFYWYRQILGQKVEFLVSFYNNEISEKSEIFDDQFSVERPDGSNFTLKIRSTKLEDSAMYFCASSRRTGAGRETQYFGPGTRLLVL.

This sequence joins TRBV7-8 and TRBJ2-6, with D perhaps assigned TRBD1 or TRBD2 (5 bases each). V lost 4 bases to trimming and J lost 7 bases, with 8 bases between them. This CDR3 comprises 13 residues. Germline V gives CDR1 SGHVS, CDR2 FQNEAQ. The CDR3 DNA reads TGTGCCAGCAGCTCCCGGGACGCCAACGTCCTGACTTTC. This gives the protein CASSSRDANVLTF.

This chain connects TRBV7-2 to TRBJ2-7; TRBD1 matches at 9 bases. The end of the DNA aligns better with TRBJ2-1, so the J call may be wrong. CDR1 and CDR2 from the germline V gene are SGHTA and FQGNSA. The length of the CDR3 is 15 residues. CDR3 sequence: CASSPWDRVYNEQFF. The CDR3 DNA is TGTGCCAGCAGCCCGTGGGACAGGGTCTACAATGAGCAGTTCTTC.

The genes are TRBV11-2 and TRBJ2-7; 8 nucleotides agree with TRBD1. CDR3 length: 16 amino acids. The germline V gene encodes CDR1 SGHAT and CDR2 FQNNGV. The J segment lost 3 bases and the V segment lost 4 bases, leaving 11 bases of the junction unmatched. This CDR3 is CASSYLRGRGIYEQYF. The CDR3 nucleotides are TGTGCCAGCAGCTACCTCAGGGGGCGCGGTATCTACGAGCAGTACTTC. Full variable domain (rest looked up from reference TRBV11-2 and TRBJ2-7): EAGVAQSPRYKIIEKRQSVAFWCNPISGHATLYWYQQILGQGPKLLIQFQNNGVVDDSQLPKDRFSAERLKGVDSTLKIQPAKLEDSAVYLCASSYLRGRGIYEQYFGPGTRLTVT.

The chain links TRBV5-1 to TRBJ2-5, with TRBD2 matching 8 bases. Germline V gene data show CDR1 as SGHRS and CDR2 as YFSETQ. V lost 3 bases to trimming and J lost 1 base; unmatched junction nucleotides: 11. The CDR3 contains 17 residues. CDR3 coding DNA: TGCGCCAGCAGCTCCCTCCCGGTGCGGGAGGCCCAAGAGACCCAGTACTTC. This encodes CASSSLPVREAQETQYF.

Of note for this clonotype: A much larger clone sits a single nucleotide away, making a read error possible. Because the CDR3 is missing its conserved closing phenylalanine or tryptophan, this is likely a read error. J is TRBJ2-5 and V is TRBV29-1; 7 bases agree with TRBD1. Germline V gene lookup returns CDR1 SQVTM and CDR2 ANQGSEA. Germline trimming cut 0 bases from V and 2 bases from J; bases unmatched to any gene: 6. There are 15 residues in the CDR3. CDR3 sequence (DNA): TGCAGCGTTGAAGAAACCGACAGGGCTCAAGAGACCCAGTACCTC. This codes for CSVEETDRAQETQYL.

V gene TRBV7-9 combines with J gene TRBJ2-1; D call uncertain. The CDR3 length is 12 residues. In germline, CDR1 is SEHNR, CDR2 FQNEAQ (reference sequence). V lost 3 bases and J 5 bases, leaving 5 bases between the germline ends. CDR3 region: CASSFYHNEQFF. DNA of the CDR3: TGTGCCAGCAGCTTTTATCACAATGAGCAGTTCTTC.

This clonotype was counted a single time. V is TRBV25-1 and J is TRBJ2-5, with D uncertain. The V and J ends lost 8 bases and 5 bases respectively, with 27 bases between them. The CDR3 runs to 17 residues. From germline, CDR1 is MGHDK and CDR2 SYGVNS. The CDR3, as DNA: TGTGCCAGCTCACCCCGCCGAGGACCGTCCAGCGAGGAGACCCAGTACTTC. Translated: CASSPRRGPSSEETQYF. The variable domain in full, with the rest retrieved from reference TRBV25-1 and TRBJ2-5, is EADIYQTPRYLVIGTGKKITLECSQTMGHDKMYWYQQDPGMELHLIHYSYGVNSTEKGDLSSESTVSRIRTEHFPLTLESARPSHTSQYLCASSPRRGPSSEETQYFGPGTRLLVL.